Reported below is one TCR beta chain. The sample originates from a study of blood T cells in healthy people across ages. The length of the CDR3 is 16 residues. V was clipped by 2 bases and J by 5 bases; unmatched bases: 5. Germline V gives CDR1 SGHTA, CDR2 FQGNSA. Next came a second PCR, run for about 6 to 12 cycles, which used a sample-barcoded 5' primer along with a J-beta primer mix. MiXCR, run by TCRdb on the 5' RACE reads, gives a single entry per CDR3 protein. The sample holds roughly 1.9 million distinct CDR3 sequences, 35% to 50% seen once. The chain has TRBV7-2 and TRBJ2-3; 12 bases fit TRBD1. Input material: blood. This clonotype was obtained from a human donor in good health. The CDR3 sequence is CASSLRGQGALDTQYF. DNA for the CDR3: TGTGCCAGCAGCTTACGGGGACAGGGGGCTTTAGATACGCAGTATTTT.